This section outlines one T cell receptor beta chain sequence together with its context. Its antigen is unknown. This entry is derived from a study of radiotherapy plus CTLA-4 blockade in lung cancer. About the research overall: Objective responses were recorded in less than 20% of patients, with disease control recorded in 31%.

Study observations and caveats: In blood, TCR clones derived from the tumor expanded after radiotherapy plus ipilimumab. Dynamics of early blood T cell clones, together with interferon-beta, were reportedly the best predictors of response.

CDR1 SGHAT and CDR2 FQNNGV come from the germline V gene. This CDR3 comprises 17 residues. With V trimmed by 5 bases and J by 3 bases, 10 bases remained unmatched. The table came from immunoSEQ multiplex PCR; TCRdb's copy has only in-frame clones and leaves some out. The table lists 55,000 to 85,000 clones, around 76% of them singletons, with roughly 15% in the top ten. The specimen comprised peripheral blood, sampled from a patient treated with radiotherapy plus ipilimumab. This TCR came from a human donor with non-small cell lung cancer whose response to radiotherapy plus ipilimumab could not be evaluated. Some clones in this sample may be carry-over from other donors' samples. V and J are TRBV11-2 and TRBJ2-3, with TRBD2 matching 11 bases. The CDR3 region has the DNA TGTGCCAGCAGCGGTAGCGGGGGGGCCGTAAGGACAGATACGCAGTATTTT. It encodes CASSGSGGAVRTDTQYF. Together with reference TRBV11-2 and TRBJ2-3, the CDR3 gives the full variable domain: EAGVAQSPRYKIIEKRQSVAFWCNPISGHATLYWYQQILGQGPKLLIQFQNNGVVDDSQLPKDRFSAERLKGVDSTLKIQPAKLEDSAVYLCASSGSGGAVRTDTQYFGPGTRLTVL.